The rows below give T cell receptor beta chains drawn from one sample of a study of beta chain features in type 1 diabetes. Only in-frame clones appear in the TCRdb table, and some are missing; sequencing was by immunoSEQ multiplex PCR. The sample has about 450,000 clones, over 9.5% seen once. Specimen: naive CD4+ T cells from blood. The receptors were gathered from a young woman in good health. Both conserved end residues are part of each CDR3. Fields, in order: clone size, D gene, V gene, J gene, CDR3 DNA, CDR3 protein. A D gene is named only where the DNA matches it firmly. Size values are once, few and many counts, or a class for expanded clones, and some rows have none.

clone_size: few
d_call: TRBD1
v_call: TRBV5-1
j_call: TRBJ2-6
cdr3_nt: TGCGCCAGCAGCCCGGACAGGACCGGGGCCAACGTCCTGACTTTC
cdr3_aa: CASSPDRTGANVLTF

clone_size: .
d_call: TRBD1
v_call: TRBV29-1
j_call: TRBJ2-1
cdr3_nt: TGCAGCGCCTCGGGACAGCTTTACAATGAGCAGTTCTTC
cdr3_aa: CSASGQLYNEQFF

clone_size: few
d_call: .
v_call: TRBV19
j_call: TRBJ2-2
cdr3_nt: TGTGCCAGTAGTGGGGGAGCCACCGGGGAGCTGTTTTTT
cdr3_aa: CASSGGATGELFF

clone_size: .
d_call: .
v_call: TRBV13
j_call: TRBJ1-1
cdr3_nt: TGTGCCAGCAGCAAGAGGAACACTGAAGCTTTCTTT
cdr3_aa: CASSKRNTEAFF

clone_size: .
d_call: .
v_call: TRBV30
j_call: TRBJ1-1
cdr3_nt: TGTGCCTGGAAGAGATATAGGAACACTGAAGCTTTCTTT
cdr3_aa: CAWKRYRNTEAFF

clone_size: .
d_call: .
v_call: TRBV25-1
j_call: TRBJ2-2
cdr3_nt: TGTGCCAGCAGTGATGTGACACGGAACACCGGGGAGCTGTTTTTT
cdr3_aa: CASSDVTRNTGELFF

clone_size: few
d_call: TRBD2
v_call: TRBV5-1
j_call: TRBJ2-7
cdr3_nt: TGCGCCAGCGGGGTAGGGACTACGTCCGAGCAGTACTTC
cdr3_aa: CASGVGTTSEQYF

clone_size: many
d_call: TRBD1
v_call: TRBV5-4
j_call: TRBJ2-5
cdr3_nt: TGTGCCAGCAGCAGGGACAGGGCAGAGACCCAGTACTTC
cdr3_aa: CASSRDRAETQYF

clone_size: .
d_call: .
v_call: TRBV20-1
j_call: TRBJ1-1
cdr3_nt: TGCAGTGCTAGAGGGTCAGCAGAAGCTTTCTTT
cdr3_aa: CSARGSAEAFF

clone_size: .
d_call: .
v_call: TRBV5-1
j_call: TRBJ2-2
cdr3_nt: TGCGCCAGCAGCCTAACCACCGGGGAGCTGTTTTTT
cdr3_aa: CASSLTTGELFF

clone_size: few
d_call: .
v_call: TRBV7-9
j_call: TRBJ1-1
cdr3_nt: TGTGCCAGCAGCTTTGGACAGCCGAACACTGAAGCTTTCTTT
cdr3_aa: CASSFGQPNTEAFF

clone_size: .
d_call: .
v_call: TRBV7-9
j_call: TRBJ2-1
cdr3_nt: TGTGCCAGCAGCTTAGAAGCGGACGATGAGCAGTTCTTC
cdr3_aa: CASSLEADDEQFF

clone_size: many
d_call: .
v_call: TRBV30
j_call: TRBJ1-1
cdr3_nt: TGTGCCTGGACTATTGGTCCGCAGACTGAAGCTTTCTTT
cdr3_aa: CAWTIGPQTEAFF

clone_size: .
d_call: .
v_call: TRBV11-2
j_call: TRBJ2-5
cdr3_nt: TGTGCCAGCAGCCTTAGGATGGAATTAGAGACCCAGTACTTC
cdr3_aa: CASSLRMELETQYF

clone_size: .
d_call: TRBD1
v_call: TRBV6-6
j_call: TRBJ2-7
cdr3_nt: TGTGCCAGCAGGTCCGGGACAGGGTTGTACGAGCAGTACTTC
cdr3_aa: CASRSGTGLYEQYF

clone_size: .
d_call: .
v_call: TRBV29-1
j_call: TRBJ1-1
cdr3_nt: TGCAGCGTTGAAGATACGGGGGGTGAAGCTTTCTTT
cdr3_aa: CSVEDTGGEAFF

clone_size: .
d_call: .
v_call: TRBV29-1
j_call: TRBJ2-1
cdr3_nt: TGCAGCGTTGGCGGGATCAACGCCTACAATGAGCAGTTCTTC
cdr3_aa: CSVGGINAYNEQFF

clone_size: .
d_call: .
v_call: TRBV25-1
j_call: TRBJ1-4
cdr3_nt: TGTGCCAGCAGTGCATTTCGGGCTCCTAATGAAAAACTGTTTTTT
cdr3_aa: CASSAFRAPNEKLFF

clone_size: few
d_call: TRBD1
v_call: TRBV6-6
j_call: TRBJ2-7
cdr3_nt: TGTGCCAGCAGTATTTCCGGGACAGGGCTCTACGAGCAGTACTTC
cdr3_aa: CASSISGTGLYEQYF

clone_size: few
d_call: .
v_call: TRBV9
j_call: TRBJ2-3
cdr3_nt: TGTGCCAGCAGCCCTGGACTAAACGCAGATACGCAGTATTTT
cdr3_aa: CASSPGLNADTQYF

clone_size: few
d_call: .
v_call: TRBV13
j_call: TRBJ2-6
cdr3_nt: TGTGCCAGCAGGAATGGGGGCTCTGGGGCCAACGTCCTGACTTTC
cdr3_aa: CASRNGGSGANVLTF

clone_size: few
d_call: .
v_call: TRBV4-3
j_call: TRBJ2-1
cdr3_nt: TGCGCCAGCAGCCAAGGCGCTGACTCCTACAATGAGCAGTTCTTC
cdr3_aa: CASSQGADSYNEQFF

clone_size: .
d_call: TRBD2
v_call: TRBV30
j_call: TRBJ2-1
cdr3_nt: TGTGCCTGGAGTGGCGGGAGGGCCGTGAATGAGCAGTTCTTC
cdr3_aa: CAWSGGRAVNEQFF

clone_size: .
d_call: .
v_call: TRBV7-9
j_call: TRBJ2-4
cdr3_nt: TGTGCCAGCAAAAAACTAGCCAAAAACATTCGGTACTTC
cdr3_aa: CASKKLAKNIRYF

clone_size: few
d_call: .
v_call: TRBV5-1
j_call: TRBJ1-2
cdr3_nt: TGCGCCAGCAGCTTGGCCGTGGATGACTATGGCTACACCTTC
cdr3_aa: CASSLAVDDYGYTF

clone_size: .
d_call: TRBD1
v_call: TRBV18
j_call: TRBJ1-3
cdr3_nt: TGTGCCAGCTCGCCGATCAAGGGACAGGGAAACACCATATATTTT
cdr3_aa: CASSPIKGQGNTIYF

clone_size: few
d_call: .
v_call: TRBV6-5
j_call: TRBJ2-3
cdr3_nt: TGTGCCAGCAGTTACTTAGCGAGGGTCACAGATACGCAGTATTTT
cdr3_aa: CASSYLARVTDTQYF

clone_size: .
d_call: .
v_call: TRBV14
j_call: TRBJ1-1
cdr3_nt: TGTGCCAGCAGCCAAGATGGAGTCAGCGAAGCTTTCTTT
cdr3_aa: CASSQDGVSEAFF

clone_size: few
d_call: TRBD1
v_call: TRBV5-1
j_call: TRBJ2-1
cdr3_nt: TGCGCCAGCAGCTTGAGTACAGGGGCTCCTGAGCAGTTCTTC
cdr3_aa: CASSLSTGAPEQFF

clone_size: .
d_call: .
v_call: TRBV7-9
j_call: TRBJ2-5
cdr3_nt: TGTGCCACGAAGGGGGAGACCCAGTACTTC
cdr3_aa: CATKGETQYF

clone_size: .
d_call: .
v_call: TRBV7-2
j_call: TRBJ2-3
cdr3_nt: TGTGCCAGCAGCCCCGGCACAGATACGCAGTATTTT
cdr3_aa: CASSPGTDTQYF

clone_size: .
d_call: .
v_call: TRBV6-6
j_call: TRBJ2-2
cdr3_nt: TGTGCCAGCACCCTCCCGTCGGTCGGGGAGCTGTTTTTT
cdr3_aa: CASTLPSVGELFF

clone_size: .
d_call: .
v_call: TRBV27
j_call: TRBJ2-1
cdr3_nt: TGTGCCAGCAGTCCCCGGACAGTTTACAATGAGCAGTTCTTC
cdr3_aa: CASSPRTVYNEQFF

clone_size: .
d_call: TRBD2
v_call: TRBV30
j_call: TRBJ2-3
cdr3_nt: TGTGCCTGGAGTCCAACGGGAGGCCCCACAGATACGCAGTATTTT
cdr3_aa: CAWSPTGGPTDTQYF

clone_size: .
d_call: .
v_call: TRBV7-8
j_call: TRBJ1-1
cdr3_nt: TGTGCCAGCAGACGCCCCTCGGGCAGCGAAGCTTTCTTT
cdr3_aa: CASRRPSGSEAFF

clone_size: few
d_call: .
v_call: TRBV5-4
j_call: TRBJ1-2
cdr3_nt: TGTGCCAGCAGCTTCGGAAACGAGGGCTACACCTTC
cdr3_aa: CASSFGNEGYTF

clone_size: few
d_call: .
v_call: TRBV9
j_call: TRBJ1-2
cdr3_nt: TGTGCCAGCAGCGTAGCTGCACAGCTCTATGGCTACACCTTC
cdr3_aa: CASSVAAQLYGYTF

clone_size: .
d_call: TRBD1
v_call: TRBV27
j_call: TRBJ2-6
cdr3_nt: TGTGCCAGCAGAGGGTGGGGACAGTCGTCTGGGGCCAACGTCCTGACTTTC
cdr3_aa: CASRGWGQSSGANVLTF

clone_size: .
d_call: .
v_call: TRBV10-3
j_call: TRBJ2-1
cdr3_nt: TGTGCCATCAGTGAGCCAAACAATGAGCAGTTCTTC
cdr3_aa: CAISEPNNEQFF

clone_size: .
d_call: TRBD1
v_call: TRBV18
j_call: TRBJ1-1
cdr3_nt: TGTGCCAGCTCACCCCCGGGACAGCTAAACACTGAAGCTTTCTTT
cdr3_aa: CASSPPGQLNTEAFF

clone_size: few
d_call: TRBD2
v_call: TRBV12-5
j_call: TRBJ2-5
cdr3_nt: TGTGCTAGTGGACCGAGCGGGATCCAAGAGACCCAGTACTTC
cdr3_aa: CASGPSGIQETQYF

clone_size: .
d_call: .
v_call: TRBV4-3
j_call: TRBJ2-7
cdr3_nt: TGCGCCAGCAGCCAAGAGAGCGCCTACGAGCAGTACTTC
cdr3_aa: CASSQESAYEQYF

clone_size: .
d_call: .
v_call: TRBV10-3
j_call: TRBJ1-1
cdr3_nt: TGTGCCATCAGTGAGCTTAGAGAGAACACTGAAGCTTTCTTT
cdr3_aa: CAISELRENTEAFF

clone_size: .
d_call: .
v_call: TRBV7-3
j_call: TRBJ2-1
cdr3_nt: TGTGCCAGCAGCCGAGGGGAATACAATGAGCAGTTCTTC
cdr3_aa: CASSRGEYNEQFF

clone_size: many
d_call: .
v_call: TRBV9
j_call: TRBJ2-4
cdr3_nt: TGTGCCAGTCCCGTGTGGGACAAAAACATTCAGTACTTC
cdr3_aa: CASPVWDKNIQYF

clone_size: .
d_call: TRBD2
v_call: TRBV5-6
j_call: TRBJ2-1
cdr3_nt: TGTGCCAGCAGCTCCATAGCGGGAGGACGAAGGCAGTTCTTC
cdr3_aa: CASSSIAGGRRQFF

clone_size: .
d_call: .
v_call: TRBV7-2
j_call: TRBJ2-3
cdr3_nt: TGTGCCAGCAGCTTATTAGCCGGTGCGCAGTATTTT
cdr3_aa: CASSLLAGAQYF

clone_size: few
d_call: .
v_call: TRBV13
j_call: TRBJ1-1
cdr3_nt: TGTGCCAGCAATAAAAGAGGTGATAGGTGGGCTTTCTTT
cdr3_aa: CASNKRGDRWAFF